This is a list of T cell receptor beta chains from one sample in a study of blood T cell repertoires in COVID-19. TCRdb keeps only in-frame clones here, not all; method: immunoSEQ multiplex PCR. The table includes hundreds of thousands of clones, around 90% detected once. Sequencing was done on a sample of peripheral blood. Receptor source: a woman younger than 35 with acute or convalescent COVID-19. CDR3s include the opening cysteine and the closing phenylalanine or tryptophan. Fields, in order: V gene, J gene, D gene, clone size, CDR3 protein, CDR3 DNA. D genes are given only for firm matches. Where a row states a size, it is once, few, many or the class of an expanded clone; other rows omit it.

>TRBV18|TRBJ1-3|.|.
CASSPGQGELAGNTIYF
TGTGCCAGCTCACCGGGGCAGGGTGAATTGGCTGGAAACACCATATATTTT
>TRBV15|TRBJ1-3|.|.
CATSRREVVRNTIYF
TGTGCCACCAGCAGGAGGGAGGTGGTCCGGAACACCATATATTTT
>TRBV6-5|TRBJ1-1|.|.
CASNVKSGTEAFF
TGTGCCAGCAACGTCAAGTCGGGCACTGAAGCTTTCTTT
>TRBV27|TRBJ1-3|.|.
CASSLYPYSGNTIYF
TGTGCCAGCAGTTTATATCCGTACTCTGGAAACACCATATATTTT
>TRBV6-2/TRBV6-3|TRBJ1-3|TRBD1|.
CASSYGGGVSGNTIYF
TGTGCCAGCAGTTACGGAGGGGGCGTCTCTGGAAACACCATATATTTT
>TRBV28|TRBJ1-1|TRBD1|.
CASGTGAMAEAFF
TGTGCCAGCGGGACAGGCGCTATGGCTGAAGCTTTCTTT
>TRBV5-8|TRBJ1-2|TRBD1|.
CASSAPGQENYTF
TGTGCCAGCAGCGCTCCGGGACAGGAGAACTACACCTTC
>TRBV5-1|TRBJ2-7|.|.
CASSPVASSYEQYF
TGCGCCAGCAGCCCAGTGGCCAGCTCCTACGAGCAGTACTTC
>TRBV5-1|TRBJ2-7|.|.
CASSRGAPNSYEQYF
TGCGCCAGCAGCCGGGGGGCCCCCAACTCCTACGAGCAGTACTTC
>TRBV6-1|TRBJ1-2|TRBD1|.
CASSEDRRALVPTYGYTF
TGTGCCAGCAGTGAGGACAGGAGAGCCTTGGTGCCGACCTATGGCTACACCTTC
>TRBV4-1|TRBJ1-1|.|.
CASSQVTGQEAFF
TGCGCCAGCAGCCAAGTCACCGGACAGGAAGCTTTCTTT
>TRBV5-5|TRBJ1-3|.|few
CASSLEETLSGNTIYF
TGTGCCAGCAGCTTGGAGGAGACTCTCTCTGGAAACACCATATATTTT
>TRBV27|TRBJ1-1|.|.
CASSAGVGTEAFF
TGTGCCAGCAGTGCGGGGGTGGGCACTGAAGCTTTCTTT
>TRBV5-4|TRBJ1-2|.|few
CASSLNAGGYGYTF
TGTGCCAGCAGCTTGAACGCGGGAGGTTATGGCTACACCTTC
>TRBV6-5|TRBJ1-6|.|.
CASRTANNSPLHF
TGTGCCAGCCGGACAGCTAATAATTCACCCCTCCACTTT
>TRBV11-2|TRBJ1-1|.|.
CASSLDYMNTEAFF
TGTGCCAGCAGCTTAGATTATATGAACACTGAAGCTTTCTTT
>TRBV7-3|TRBJ1-1|TRBD1|.
CASSSGTGGWTEAFF
TGTGCCAGCAGCTCGGGGACAGGGGGCTGGACTGAAGCTTTCTTT
>TRBV9|TRBJ1-6|.|.
CASSVFSYNSPLHF
TGTGCCAGCAGCGTATTCAGTTATAATTCACCCCTCCACTTT
>TRBV3-1/TRBV3-2|TRBJ1-5|.|.
CASSQAGATNQPQHF
TGTGCCAGCAGCCAAGCAGGGGCTACCAATCAGCCCCAGCATTTT
>TRBV6-5|TRBJ2-3|.|.
CASSYEDTDTQYF
TGTGCCAGCAGTTACGAGGACACAGATACGCAGTATTTT
>TRBV7-3|TRBJ2-1|.|.
CASSFSVAGAGSYNEQFF
TGTGCCAGCAGCTTCTCCGTCGCGGGGGCCGGCTCCTACAATGAGCAGTTCTTC
>TRBV9|TRBJ2-5|TRBD1|once
CASSYGQGGTQYF
TGTGCCAGCAGCTATGGACAGGGTGGGACCCAGTACTTC
>TRBV11-1|TRBJ1-1|.|.
CASLVTENTEAFF
TGTGCCAGCCTCGTGACAGAGAACACTGAAGCTTTCTTT
>TRBV2|TRBJ1-1|TRBD1|.
CASKTGGETEAFF
TGTGCCAGCAAGACAGGGGGAGAAACTGAAGCTTTCTTT
>TRBV19|TRBJ1-2|.|.
CASSTGRDVSQGYTF
TGTGCCAGTAGTACTGGGCGGGACGTTTCCCAGGGCTACACCTTC
>TRBV30|TRBJ1-2|TRBD1|few
CAWSAGTGLYGYTF
TGTGCCTGGAGCGCCGGGACAGGGCTCTATGGCTACACCTTC
>TRBV5-6|TRBJ2-1|TRBD2|.
CASSLAGVTYNEQFF
TGTGCCAGCAGCTTAGCGGGGGTCACCTACAATGAGCAGTTCTTC
>TRBV29-1|TRBJ1-2|TRBD1|.
CSVVRLQGTVGGYTF
TGCAGCGTTGTCAGGTTACAGGGGACGGTCGGGGGCTACACCTTC
>TRBV29-1|TRBJ2-1|TRBD2|.
CSVLSGGRSINEQFF
TGCAGCGTCCTAAGCGGGGGGCGGTCGATCAATGAGCAGTTCTTC
>TRBV3-1/TRBV3-2|TRBJ2-1|.|.
CASSQEGGGSQFF
TGTGCCAGCAGCCAAGAAGGTGGGGGCTCCCAGTTCTTC
>TRBV6-1|TRBJ2-7|.|.
CASSPSVNSYEQYF
TGTGCCAGCAGCCCCTCGGTAAACTCCTACGAGCAGTACTTC
>TRBV9|TRBJ2-3|.|.
CASSVGSRTGTDTQYF
TGTGCCAGCAGCGTAGGGTCCCGGACAGGCACAGATACGCAGTATTTT
>TRBV4-3|TRBJ2-7|.|.
CASSQDVVAKQYF
TGCGCCAGCAGCCAAGACGTTGTGGCCAAGCAGTACTTC
>TRBV14|TRBJ1-3|TRBD1|.
CASSRGQNSGNTIYF
TGTGCCAGCAGCCGGGGACAGAACTCTGGAAACACCATATATTTT
>TRBV7-9|TRBJ1-1|.|.
CASRSRPGRGRLNTEAFF
TGTGCCAGCAGATCACGGCCGGGCAGAGGGAGACTGAACACTGAAGCTTTCTTT
>TRBV7-2|TRBJ1-6|.|.
CASRSSGIYNSPLHF
TGTGCCAGCAGGTCCTCCGGGATCTATAATTCACCCCTCCACTTT
>TRBV15|TRBJ1-2|.|once
CATSRQGVRGYTF
TGTGCCACCAGCAGACAGGGTGTTCGTGGCTACACCTTC
>TRBV7-9|TRBJ2-1|TRBD2|.
CASSLLAGGSYNEQFF
TGTGCCAGCAGCCTCCTAGCGGGGGGCTCCTACAATGAGCAGTTCTTC
>TRBV11-3|TRBJ2-1|.|.
CASSLGSGEQFF
TGTGCCAGCAGCTTGGGATCAGGGGAGCAGTTCTTC
>TRBV19|TRBJ1-2|.|.
CASSTLQTGYHGYTF
TGTGCCAGTAGTACCCTACAAACAGGGTACCATGGCTACACCTTC
>TRBV25-1|TRBJ1-6|TRBD1|.
CASSESWTGGNSPLHF
TGTGCCAGCAGTGAATCGTGGACAGGGGGAAATTCACCCCTCCACTTT
>TRBV19|TRBJ2-3|.|.
CASTSFGTQYF
TGTGCCAGTACAAGTTTCGGTACGCAGTATTTT
>TRBV12-3/TRBV12-4|TRBJ2-7|.|.
CASSFGSGYEQYF
TGTGCCAGCAGTTTTGGTAGCGGATACGAGCAGTACTTC